This TCR beta chain was profiled in a study of beta chain features in type 1 diabetes. Turning to the study itself: Age, gender, cell numbers and subset yield matched between patients and controls.

Investigators reverse transcribed all isolated RNA, so they sequenced expressed TCRB transcripts. Here immunoSEQ multiplex PCR was the method, and the copy in TCRdb shows in-frame clones only, minus some. The sample records around 260,000 clones, roughly 21% being singletons. About this clone itself: The antigen is undetermined.

Sampling consisted of one heparinised blood draw per donor, averaging around 100 mL. The study's findings and limits: Reduced insertions and increased deletions marked VDJ junctions in type 1 diabetes patients. Sampled from patients, naive, central memory and Treg TCRB repertoires appeared more similar than those sampled from healthy donors. All four CD4+ subsets from Type 1 diabetes patients carried moderately but significantly shorter TCRB CDR3s.

CDR1 and CDR2 (germline): SGHTA, FQGNSA. The length of the CDR3 is 16 residues. Trimming removed 8 bases from V and 5 bases from J, with 23 bases in between. What was sequenced was naive CD4+ T cells from blood. V is TRBV7-2 and J is TRBJ2-3; possibly TRBD1 for D (7 bases). This clonotype originated in a woman aged 40 to 50 with type 1 diabetes. The CDR3 DNA sequence: TGTGCCAGCCCCCCAGGACAGGCGGGATTACAAGATACGCAGTATTTT. It encodes CASPPGQAGLQDTQYF.